This TCR beta chain appears in the sequencing data of a study of blood T cell repertoires in COVID-19. In the study overall: Some COVID-19 samples were acute and others convalescent; all came from the United States, Italy and Spain. Nucleic acid was either cDNA or gDNA, and it came from T cells, B-cell-depleted T cells, or PBMCs.

Trimming removed 4 bases from V and 5 bases from J; junction bases left unmatched: 5. The CDR3 contains 15 residues. Germline V lookup: CDR1 SGHTS, CDR2 YDEGEE. As handled by the study authors: Amplification with reference gene primers provided the estimates of nucleated cell counts. Sequencing was performed with immunoSEQ multiplex PCR; in TCRdb, only in-frame clones are kept and a portion is missing. The D gene and trimming were derived from the DNA, and the V and J assignments and clone size from that table. Of about 380,000 clones in the sample, approximately 81% are singletons; the top ten hold approximately 3.7%.

The gene calls are TRBV5-8 and TRBJ2-1; the match to TRBD2 covers 11 bases. The source of this sequence is a woman aged 18-30 years with acute or convalescent COVID-19. Sequencing used peripheral blood. The CDR3 DNA is TGTGCCAGCAGCCTGGGACTAGCGGACCACAATGAGCAGTTCTTC. It encodes CASSLGLADHNEQFF.